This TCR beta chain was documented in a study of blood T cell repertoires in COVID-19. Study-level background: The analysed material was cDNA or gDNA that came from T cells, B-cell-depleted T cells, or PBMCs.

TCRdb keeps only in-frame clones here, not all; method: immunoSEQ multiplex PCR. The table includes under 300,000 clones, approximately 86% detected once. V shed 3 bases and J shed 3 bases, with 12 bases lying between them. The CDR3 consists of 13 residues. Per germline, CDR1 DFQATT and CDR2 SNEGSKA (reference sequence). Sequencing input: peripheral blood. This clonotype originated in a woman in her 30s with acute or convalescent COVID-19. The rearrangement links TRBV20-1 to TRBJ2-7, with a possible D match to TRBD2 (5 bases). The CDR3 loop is CSASKGVDYEQYF. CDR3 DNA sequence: TGCAGTGCTAGTAAGGGAGTAGACTACGAGCAGTACTTC.